This TCR beta chain is from a study of T cell repertoires in cytomegalovirus infection. Overall study: CMV infection plus the matching HLA type was flagged by public TCR beta signatures.

TCRdb re-derived calls from the reads in MiXCR, one entry per CDR3 protein. The sample has about 570,000 distinct CDR3 sequences, about 39% seen once. Comment on this clonotype: Its antigen is unknown.

Study results and caveats: Clonotypes of TCR beta that were HLA-C-restricted and CMV-specific dominated the ex vivo response.

The starting material was cultured PBMCs, obtained from culture after CMV antigen stimulation. The clonotype originates from a human donor in good health (CMV status not recorded). Some clones in this sample may be carry-over from other donors' samples.

The CDR3 protein is CASSPRTGSAETQYF. The CDR3 nucleotides read TGCGCCAGCAGCCCGCGAACAGGGTCTGCTGAGACCCAGTACTTC. The chain carries TRBV5-1 and TRBJ2-5, with D possibly being TRBD1 (6 bases). V lost 4 bases and J lost 5, with 18 bases in between. CDR3 length equals 15 residues. Germline-derived CDR1 and CDR2 are SGHRS and YFSETQ.